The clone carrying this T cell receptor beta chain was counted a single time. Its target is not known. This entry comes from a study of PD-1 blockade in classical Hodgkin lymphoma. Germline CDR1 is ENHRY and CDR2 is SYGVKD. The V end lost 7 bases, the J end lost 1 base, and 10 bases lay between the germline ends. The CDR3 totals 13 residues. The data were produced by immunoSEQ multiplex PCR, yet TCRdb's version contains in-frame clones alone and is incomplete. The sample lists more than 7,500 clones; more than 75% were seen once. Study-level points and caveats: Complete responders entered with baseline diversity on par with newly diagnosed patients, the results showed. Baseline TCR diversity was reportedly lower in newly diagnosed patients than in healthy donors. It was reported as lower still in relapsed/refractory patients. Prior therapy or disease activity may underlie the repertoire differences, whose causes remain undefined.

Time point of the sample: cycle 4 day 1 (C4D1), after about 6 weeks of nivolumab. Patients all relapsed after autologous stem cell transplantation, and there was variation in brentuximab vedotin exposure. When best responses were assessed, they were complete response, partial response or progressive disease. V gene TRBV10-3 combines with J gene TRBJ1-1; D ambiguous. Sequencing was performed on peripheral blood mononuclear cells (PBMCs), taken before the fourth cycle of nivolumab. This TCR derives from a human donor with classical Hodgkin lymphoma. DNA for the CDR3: TGTGCCATCACCTCGACAAGGAACACTGAAGCTTTCTTT. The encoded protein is CAITSTRNTEAFF.